Below, 23 T cell receptor beta chains from the same sample are listed, as sequenced in a study of cytomegalovirus exposure and HLA in healthy donors. Primers for the PCR totalled 60 Vbeta and 13 Jbeta. TCRdb keeps only in-frame clones here, not all; method: immunoSEQ multiplex PCR. The repertoire consists of 200,000 to 250,000 clones, with under 80% occurring once and the leading ten covering roughly 2%. Sequenced input: PBMCs. All receptors derive from a woman aged 25 to 39 in good health and CMV-seronegative.

The V gene is TRBV6-1, the J gene TRBJ1-2; no clear D. V was cut by 8 bases and J by 5 bases, with 6 bases left in between. CDR1 is MNHNS and CDR2 is SASEGT in the germline V gene. The CDR3 has 10 amino acids. CDR3 nucleotides: TGTGCCAGCTTACAGTATGGCTACACCTTC. This sequence encodes CASLQYGYTF.

V usage is TRBV12-5 and J usage is TRBJ2-1, with 9 bases lining up with TRBD2. This CDR3 is built from 17 residues. V gave up 1 base and J gave up 3 bases; unmatched junction bases: 7. Germline V gives CDR1 LGHNT, CDR2 FRNRAP. The CDR3 protein is CASGLDSAGGIYNEQFF. For the CDR3, the DNA is TGTGCTAGTGGTTTGGACTCAGCGGGAGGTATCTACAATGAGCAGTTCTTC.

The chain employs TRBV5-1 and TRBJ2-1; D call uncertain. The germline V gene encodes CDR1 SGHRS and CDR2 YFSETQ. V was clipped by 4 bases and J by 1 base, with 18 bases between them. This CDR3 contains 17 residues. The CDR3 sequence is CASSPSRSALSYNEQFF. The CDR3 bases are TGCGCCAGCAGCCCCTCGAGGAGCGCCCTGTCCTACAATGAGCAGTTCTTC. Supplemented by reference TRBV5-1 and TRBJ2-1, the full variable domain reads KAGVTQTPRYLIKTRGQQVTLSCSPISGHRSVSWYQQTPGQGLQFLFEYFSETQRNKGNFPGRFSGRQFSNSRSEMNVSTLELGDSALYLCASSPSRSALSYNEQFFGPGTRLTVL.

This clone has only one observation. The chain carries TRBV5-5 and TRBJ2-1; no reliable D call. Germline V CDR1 and CDR2: SGHKS, YYEKEE (reference sequence). V was pared by 1 base and J by 5 bases, with 7 bases between. There are 13 residues in the CDR3. CDR3 DNA sequence: TGTGCCAGCAGCTTGATGCCGGACAATGAGCAGTTCTTC. Protein: CASSLMPDNEQFF.

The CDR3 coding sequence is TGTGCCTCTTTCTTATTCGGGGAGCTGTTTTTT. Translating gives CASFLFGELFF. The chain recombines TRBV30 with TRBJ2-2; D is ambiguous. Germline CDR1 reads GTSNPN; CDR2 reads SVGIG (reference sequence). This CDR3 region has 11 residues. The V and J ends lost 7 bases and 7 bases respectively, with 10 bases between them.

This chain links TRBV6-5 with TRBJ1-5; weak D call: TRBD1 (6 bases). Trimming pared 0 bases from V and 7 bases from J, leaving 13 bases between. This CDR3 has 15 amino acids. Germline-derived CDR1 and CDR2 are MNHEY and SVGAGI. DNA for the CDR3: TGTGCCAGCAGTTACTCGCGAGGGGGTGAGCAGCCCCAGCATTTT. Its protein product is CASSYSRGGEQPQHF.

This chain links TRBV14 with TRBJ1-2; TRBD1 agrees at 7 bases. Germline V gene data show CDR1 as SGHDN and CDR2 as FVKESK. J lost 1 base, V lost 4 bases, and 6 bases had no gene match. This CDR3 has 15 amino acids. In DNA form, the CDR3 reads TGTGCCAGCAGCCGCGACAGGGATTATAACTATGGCTACACCTTC. Amino acids: CASSRDRDYNYGYTF.

This clone was detected only once. This chain connects TRBV6-6 to TRBJ1-2; D is perhaps TRBD1 (5 bases). V dropped 5 bases and J dropped 3 bases, with 16 bases sitting between them. The germline gives CDR1 MNHNY, CDR2 SVGAGI (reference sequence). The CDR3 has 15 residues. The CDR3 region has the DNA TGTGCCAGCAGTCTCTACAGGTTTTCGGACTATGGCTACACCTTC. It codes for CASSLYRFSDYGYTF.

This clone was observed once. The chain couples TRBV5-1 to TRBJ2-3, with a weak D call TRBD2 (6 bases). Germline V lookup: CDR1 SGHRS, CDR2 YFSETQ. The V end lost 0 bases, the J end lost 4 bases, and 15 bases lay between the germline ends. This CDR3 spans 16 amino acids. The CDR3 sequence: CASSLGRESVADTQYF. In DNA, the CDR3 is TGCGCCAGCAGCTTGGGTCGGGAGTCGGTTGCAGATACGCAGTATTTT.

The rearrangement links TRBV29-1 to TRBJ1-1, with a weak D call TRBD1 (5 bases). V dropped 4 bases and J dropped 10 bases, with 13 bases sitting between them. This CDR3 contains 11 residues. The germline CDR1 and CDR2 sequences are SQVTM and ANQGSEA. CDR3: CSVGGTQGAFF. In nucleotides, the CDR3 is TGCAGCGTTGGAGGAACCCAGGGAGCTTTCTTT.

The J gene is TRBJ2-7, the V gene TRBV25-1; the match to TRBD1 covers 7 bases. J lost 5 bases, V lost 8 bases, and 6 bases had no gene match. This CDR3 has 12 amino acids. The V gene's germline CDR1 is MGHDK and CDR2 SYGVNS. The CDR3 loop reads CASDGQADEQYF. CDR3 bases: TGTGCCAGCGACGGACAGGCCGACGAGCAGTACTTC.

As concerns this clone: In the same sample, other DNA sequences code for this CDR3. The genes are TRBV5-1 and TRBJ2-5, with D possibly TRBD1 on 7 matching bases. Germline V gives CDR1 SGHRS, CDR2 YFSETQ. Trimming pared 3 bases from V and 4 bases from J, leaving 16 bases between. This CDR3 is built from 15 residues. The CDR3 here is CASSSNGQGGETQYF. As DNA, the CDR3 is TGCGCCAGCAGCTCAAACGGGCAGGGGGGAGAGACCCAGTACTTC.

The rearrangement joins TRBV9 to TRBJ2-2, with 13 bases that match TRBD2. Unmatched junction bases numbered 0, after V lost 5 bases and J lost 5 bases. This CDR3 spans 14 amino acids. The germline V gene has CDR1 SGDLS and CDR2 YYNGEE. CDR3 DNA: TGTGCCAGCAGACTAGCGGGGGGGACCGGGGAGCTGTTTTTT. Translated: CASRLAGGTGELFF.

This chain uses TRBV11-2 with TRBJ1-1; maybe TRBD1 (6 bases). CDR1 and CDR2 from the germline V gene are SGHAT and FQNNGV. This CDR3 contains 14 residues. The V gene lost 3 bases and the J gene lost 4 bases, with 12 bases spanning the gap. CDR3 nucleotides: TGTGCCAGCAGCTTTCGTTCAGGGGTCACTGAAGCTTTCTTT. Amino acids: CASSFRSGVTEAFF.

The V gene is TRBV19, the J gene TRBJ2-1; tentative D call: TRBD2 (7 bases). V lost 3 bases and J 7 bases, leaving 13 bases between the germline ends. The length of the CDR3 is 14 residues. The germline gives CDR1 LNHDA, CDR2 SQIVND (reference sequence). For the CDR3, the DNA is TGTGCCAGTAGTATGGGGCGGGGGCGAAATGAGCAGTTCTTC. This translates into CASSMGRGRNEQFF. Together with reference TRBV19 and TRBJ2-1, the CDR3 gives the full variable domain: DGGITQSPKYLFRKEGQNVTLSCEQNLNHDAMYWYRQDPGQGLRLIYYSQIVNDFQKGDIAEGYSVSREKKESFPLTVTSAQKNPTAFYLCASSMGRGRNEQFFGPGTRLTVL.

The gene calls are TRBV5-1 and TRBJ1-5, with TRBD1 as a possible D gene (6 bases). The CDR3 runs 15 residues. CDR1 and CDR2 from the germline V gene are SGHRS and YFSETQ. V was cut by 1 base and J by 4 bases, with 12 bases left in between. CDR3: CASSLQGGSNQPQHF. DNA for the CDR3: TGCGCCAGCAGCTTGCAAGGGGGATCTAATCAGCCCCAGCATTTT.

The rearrangement links TRBV10-3 to TRBJ1-1; a possible D gene is TRBD1 (5 bases). There are 16 residues in the CDR3. V lost 7 bases and J lost 3, with 21 bases in between. In germline, CDR1 is ENHRY, CDR2 SYGVKD. The CDR3: CAIMARAGTGDTEAFF. CDR3 DNA sequence: TGTGCCATCATGGCCCGAGCCGGGACGGGGGACACTGAAGCTTTCTTT.

This clone was seen more than once but under ten times. The chain couples TRBV5-1 to TRBJ1-1, with D maybe TRBD1 (6 bases). This CDR3 is 16 amino acids long. V lost 3 bases and J 0 bases, leaving 15 bases between the germline ends. Per germline, CDR1 SGHRS and CDR2 YFSETQ. CDR3 loop: CASSYNGQLMNTEAFF. The CDR3 DNA sequence: TGCGCCAGCAGCTACAACGGACAGCTCATGAACACTGAAGCTTTCTTT. Full variable domain (outside the CDR3, taken from reference TRBV5-1 and TRBJ1-1): KAGVTQTPRYLIKTRGQQVTLSCSPISGHRSVSWYQQTPGQGLQFLFEYFSETQRNKGNFPGRFSGRQFSNSRSEMNVSTLELGDSALYLCASSYNGQLMNTEAFFGQGTRLTVV.

The rearrangement uses TRBV7-9 and TRBJ1-2; D possibly corresponds to TRBD1 (6 bases). CDR1 is SEHNR and CDR2 is FQNEAQ in the germline V gene (reference sequence). V lost 4 bases and J 6 bases, leaving 18 bases between the germline ends. This CDR3 is 15 amino acids long. The CDR3 coding sequence is TGTGCCAGCAGCTGGCCGGGACACGGGGAGAATGGCTACACCTTC. This codes for CASSWPGHGENGYTF.

CDR3: CASSTDRGKITEAFF. As DNA, the CDR3 is TGTGCCAGCAGTACCGACAGGGGCAAGATCACTGAAGCTTTCTTT. The V and J genes are TRBV6-1 and TRBJ1-1; 8 bases are shared with TRBD1. Trimming removed 5 bases from V and 4 bases from J; junction bases left unmatched: 9. CDR1 and CDR2 (germline): MNHNS, SASEGT. CDR3 length equals 15 residues.

This clone showed up just once. This rearrangement joins TRBV5-6 to TRBJ2-5; D not resolved. Germline V gene data show CDR1 as SGHDT and CDR2 as YYEEEE. The V gene lost 4 bases and the J gene lost 2 bases, with 9 bases spanning the gap. The CDR3 covers 13 residues. CDR3 sequence (DNA): TGTGCCAGCAGCGCCCCGGGTCAAGAGACCCAGTACTTC. Its translation is CASSAPGQETQYF.

This clone has a handful of counts. The rearrangement links TRBV5-6 to TRBJ2-2; D remains ambiguous. Germline CDR1 and CDR2: SGHDT and YYEEEE. The CDR3 is 13 amino acids. Trimming removed 4 bases from V and 6 bases from J, with 10 bases in between. The CDR3 sequence: CASSQVVAGELFF. The CDR3 coding sequence is TGTGCCAGCAGCCAGGTTGTTGCCGGGGAGCTGTTTTTT.

The gene calls are TRBV29-1 and TRBJ2-5, with 10 bases identical to TRBD1. The closer fit of TRBJ2-7 to the DNA end suggests the J call may be wrong. This CDR3 is 13 amino acids long. From germline, CDR1 is SQVTM and CDR2 ANQGSEA. The CDR3 DNA reads as TGCAGCGGACAGGGGGCGTCATCCTACGAGCAGTACTTC. Residues: CSGQGASSYEQYF.